These 27 T cell receptor beta chains originate from one sample sequenced in a study of beta chain features in type 1 diabetes. These TCRs' antigens remain unknown. Study-wide findings and caveats: TCRB CDR3s were moderately but significantly shorter in Type 1 diabetes patients in all four CD4+ subsets.

Expressed TCRB transcripts were sequenced because the entire RNA isolate underwent reverse transcription. TCRdb's table, derived via immunoSEQ multiplex PCR, lists solely in-frame clones and lacks some. This sample yields 640,000 or so clones, of which 13% are seen a single time; less than 0.025% belongs to the top ten. The specimen sequenced was naive CD4+ T cells from blood. These receptors were collected from a man between 18 and 35 years old with type 1 diabetes.

The CDR3 spells CASSVQGSGSPLHF. The CDR3 DNA is TGTGCCAGCAGCGTACAGGGATCGGGTTCACCCCTCCACTTT. The rearrangement joins TRBV7-2 to TRBJ1-6, with D possibly being TRBD1 (6 bases). Germline V gene data show CDR1 as SGHTA and CDR2 as FQGNSA. This CDR3 comprises 14 residues. V lost 5 bases, J lost 9 bases, and 14 bases lay in between.

This clone was counted between two and nine times. The gene calls are TRBV5-1 and TRBJ2-7; D possibly corresponds to TRBD2 (6 bases). The CDR3 extends over 14 amino acids. V was pared by 0 bases and J by 6 bases, with 13 bases between. Germline V gives CDR1 SGHRS, CDR2 YFSETQ. CDR3 sequence (DNA): TGCGCCAGCAGCTTGGATATAGGAGCGGGCGAGCAGTACTTC. Its protein is CASSLDIGAGEQYF.

This clone appeared a few times. The chain carries TRBV7-9 and TRBJ2-7; D possibly corresponds to TRBD1 (5 bases). CDR1 is SEHNR and CDR2 is FQNEAQ in the germline V gene (reference sequence). V lost 5 bases and J 7 bases, leaving 12 bases between the germline ends. The CDR3 is 12 amino acids. The CDR3 nucleotides read TGTGCCAGCAGCCGTGGCCCAGGGGAGCAGTACTTC. It codes for CASSRGPGEQYF. The full variable domain, in which reference TRBV7-9 and TRBJ2-7 provide the parts outside the CDR3, is DTGVSQNPRHKITKRGQNVTFRCDPISEHNRLYWYRQTLGQGPEFLTYFQNEAQLEKSRLLSDRFSAERPKGSFSTLEIQRTEQGDSAMYLCASSRGPGEQYFGPGTRLTVT.

The rearrangement links TRBV7-7 to TRBJ2-3, with a weak D call TRBD2 (6 bases). Germline V CDR1 and CDR2: SSHAT, FNYEAQ (reference sequence). With 7 bases removed from V and 0 bases from J, the gap between germline ends came to 14 bases. The CDR3 length is 15 residues. In DNA form, the CDR3 reads TGTGCCAGCACCCGAACGGGACTGAGCACAGATACGCAGTATTTT. This encodes CASTRTGLSTDTQYF.

On this clone: In the same sample, other DNA sequences code for this CDR3. The chain links TRBV9 to TRBJ2-3; D possibly corresponds to TRBD2 (6 bases). The ends were cut back, 7 bases at V and 5 bases at J, with 11 bases in the middle. Germline loops: CDR1 SGDLS, CDR2 YYNGEE. CDR3 length equals 12 residues. In DNA, the CDR3 is TGTGCCAGCTCTCCGGGGGTAGATACGCAGTATTTT. It yields the protein CASSPGVDTQYF.

This clone was detected only a few times. The gene calls are TRBV15 and TRBJ1-3; D is unclear. CDR1 and CDR2 (germline): LNHNV, YYDKDF (reference sequence). V lost 0 bases and J lost 6, with 12 bases in between. The CDR3 totals 15 residues. CDR3 region: CATSRDRDETNTIYF. The CDR3 bases are TGTGCCACCAGCAGAGATAGGGATGAGACAAACACCATATATTTT.

This clone was counted a few times. The chain joins TRBV6-5 to TRBJ2-2; tentative D call: TRBD1 (6 bases). V gave up 6 bases and J gave up 0 bases, with 11 bases separating them. The CDR3 covers 15 residues. Looked up from germline, CDR1 is MNHEY and CDR2 is SVGAGI. CDR3 residues: CASSLQGANTGELFF. CDR3 bases: TGTGCCAGCAGCCTACAGGGAGCGAACACCGGGGAGCTGTTTTTT.

This clone was detected a few times. The DNA of the CDR3 is TGTGCCAGCACCCCGACGGGGTATAATTCACCCCTCCACTTT. Encoded protein: CASTPTGYNSPLHF. The genes are TRBV27 and TRBJ1-6; no definite D call. Germline values: CDR1 MNHEY, CDR2 SMNVEV (reference sequence). Trimming shortened V by 7 bases and J by 4 bases, and 11 bases separated the two germline ends. The CDR3 loop spans 14 amino acids.

This clone showed up just a few times. V gene TRBV10-2 combines with J gene TRBJ2-7, with D possibly being TRBD1 (7 bases). CDR1 and CDR2 (germline): WSHSY, SAAADI. The length of the CDR3 is 16 residues. V lost 3 bases and J 2 bases, leaving 17 bases between the germline ends. The CDR3 region has the DNA TGCGCCAGCAGTGATACCAGCAGGGGGGTCGCCTACGAGCAGTACTTC. Translation gives CASSDTSRGVAYEQYF.

The J gene is TRBJ2-3, the V gene TRBV5-1, with 11 bases that match TRBD2. There are 16 residues in the CDR3. CDR1 is SGHRS, CDR2 YFSETQ, per germline. The trim removed 4 bases at V and 0 bases at J, leaving 4 bases unmatched. CDR3 region: CASSLRLAGSTDTQYF. Written as DNA, the CDR3 is TGCGCCAGCAGCCTCCGACTAGCGGGGAGCACAGATACGCAGTATTTT.

Only a few counts were recorded for this clone. This sequence joins TRBV7-2 and TRBJ2-7; perhaps TRBD1 as D (8 bases). The CDR3 consists of 15 residues. In germline, CDR1 is SGHTA, CDR2 FQGNSA. Deletions cut 3 bases from V and 3 bases from J, with 15 bases between. The CDR3 DNA sequence: TGTGCCAGCAGCTTTACAGGGGGAGGGGGCTACGAGCAGTACTTC. Encoded protein: CASSFTGGGGYEQYF.

The rearrangement uses TRBV30 and TRBJ1-1; no definite D call. Germline CDR1 reads GTSNPN; CDR2 reads SVGIG (reference sequence). CDR3 length: 11 residues. Trimming cost V 2 bases and J 4 bases, with 5 bases left between them. CDR3 loop: CAWSPFTEAFF. The CDR3 nucleotides read TGTGCCTGGAGTCCCTTCACTGAAGCTTTCTTT.

In this sample, this clone turned up a few times. V is TRBV19 and J is TRBJ1-1; D uncertain. Trimming removed 7 bases from V and 0 bases from J, with 3 bases in between. There are 11 residues in the CDR3. Germline V gives CDR1 LNHDA, CDR2 SQIVND (reference sequence). The CDR3 coding sequence is TGTGCCAGTACAGTGAACACTGAAGCTTTCTTT. Residues: CASTVNTEAFF. Based on the CDR3 plus reference TRBV19 and TRBJ1-1, the full variable domain is DGGITQSPKYLFRKEGQNVTLSCEQNLNHDAMYWYRQDPGQGLRLIYYSQIVNDFQKGDIAEGYSVSREKKESFPLTVTSAQKNPTAFYLCASTVNTEAFFGQGTRLTVV.

In this sample, this clone turned up a few times. Other nucleotide sequences in the sample specify the same CDR3. The chain links TRBV7-2 to TRBJ2-3; D may be TRBD1 (6 bases). This CDR3 comprises 14 residues. Germline V gene lookup returns CDR1 SGHTA and CDR2 FQGNSA. With 5 bases removed from V and 4 bases from J, the gap between germline ends came to 13 bases. The CDR3 spells CASSLQGGADTQYF. DNA for the CDR3: TGTGCCAGCAGCCTACAGGGTGGTGCAGATACGCAGTATTTT. Together with reference TRBV7-2 and TRBJ2-3, the CDR3 gives the full variable domain: GAGVSQSPSNKVTEKGKDVELRCDPISGHTALYWYRQSLGQGLEFLIYFQGNSAPDKSGLPSDRFSAERTGGSVSTLTIQRTQQEDSAVYLCASSLQGGADTQYFGPGTRLTVL.

This clone was seen a few times. V and J are TRBV7-9 and TRBJ2-3; no clear D. CDR3 length: 13 amino acids. Trimming left V 7 bases short and J 0 bases short, with 8 bases between. CDR1 is SEHNR, CDR2 FQNEAQ, per germline (reference sequence). CDR3 in amino acids: CASTTSSTDTQYF. The CDR3 bases are TGTGCCAGCACCACCAGTAGCACAGATACGCAGTATTTT.

J is TRBJ1-2 and V is TRBV5-1; D perhaps matches TRBD1 (5 bases). Trimming took off 0 bases at V and 5 bases at J, with 11 bases between the two ends. Looked up from germline, CDR1 is SGHRS and CDR2 is YFSETQ. CDR3 length: 14 residues. The CDR3: CASSLDPAGYGYTF. The DNA of the CDR3 is TGCGCCAGCAGCTTGGATCCGGCAGGGTATGGCTACACCTTC.

The rearrangement joins TRBV30 to TRBJ1-4; D call uncertain. The germline CDR1 and CDR2 sequences are GTSNPN and SVGIG (reference sequence). The CDR3 runs to 14 residues. V was pared by 2 bases and J by 3 bases, with 10 bases between. The CDR3: CAWSRTAPNEKLFF. In DNA, the CDR3 is TGTGCCTGGAGTAGGACCGCCCCTAATGAAAAACTGTTTTTT.

This clone occurred a few times. This chain uses TRBV27 with TRBJ2-1; D gene ambiguous. V was trimmed by 5 bases and J by 4 bases, leaving 12 bases between them. The CDR3 sequence is 14 residues long. From germline, CDR1 is MNHEY and CDR2 SMNVEV (reference sequence). CDR3 sequence reads: CASSPRLTYNEQFF. The CDR3 coding sequence is TGTGCCAGCAGTCCGCGATTGACGTACAATGAGCAGTTCTTC.

This clone was counted ten times or more. The J gene is TRBJ1-4, the V gene TRBV30, with D unresolved. The ends were cut back, 1 base at V and 3 bases at J, with 6 bases in the middle. Per germline, CDR1 GTSNPN and CDR2 SVGIG (reference sequence). This CDR3 spans 13 amino acids. CDR3 protein: CAWSAAANEKLFF. The CDR3 DNA reads as TGTGCCTGGAGTGCGGCAGCTAATGAAAAACTGTTTTTT.

This clone appeared a few times. The chain links TRBV19 to TRBJ2-2, with 7 positions matching TRBD2. Germline trimming cut 7 bases from V and 1 base from J; bases unmatched to any gene: 9. This CDR3 is 16 amino acids long. CDR1 LNHDA and CDR2 SQIVND come from the germline V gene (reference sequence). CDR3 sequence: CASTPLERGNTGELFF. CDR3 nucleotide sequence: TGTGCCAGTACCCCGTTGGAGCGGGGGAACACCGGGGAGCTGTTTTTT.

This clone has a handful of counts. V and J are TRBV9 and TRBJ2-1, with 9 bases fitting TRBD2. This CDR3 contains 16 residues. Germline values: CDR1 SGDLS, CDR2 YYNGEE. J was trimmed by 4 bases and V by 0 bases; bases with no gene match: 5. CDR3 sequence (DNA): TGTGCCAGCAGCGTAGTAGGAGCGGGGGGTTACAATGAGCAGTTCTTC. This encodes CASSVVGAGGYNEQFF.

The rearrangement links TRBV7-8 to TRBJ1-1; a possible D gene is TRBD1 (6 bases). This CDR3 contains 13 residues. The germline gives CDR1 SGHVS, CDR2 FQNEAQ. Trimming took 8 bases from V and 2 from J, leaving 12 bases between them. CDR3 in DNA: TGTGCCAGCCATACAGGGCTTAACACTGAAGCTTTCTTT. Amino acids: CASHTGLNTEAFF.

This clone has only a few counts. The chain recombines TRBV18 with TRBJ1-2; 9 positions agree with TRBD1. The J segment lost 7 bases and the V segment lost 0 bases, leaving 3 bases of the junction unmatched. The CDR3 extends over 14 amino acids. Germline V gene data show CDR1 as KGHSH and CDR2 as LQKENI. The chain's CDR3 is CASSPPGTGLGYTF. For the CDR3, the DNA is TGTGCCAGCTCACCACCCGGGACAGGGCTTGGCTACACCTTC.

The V gene is TRBV12-5, the J gene TRBJ2-5; a weak D match, TRBD2 (5 bases). Trimming shortened V by 2 bases and J by 5 bases, and 12 bases separated the two germline ends. The CDR3 extends over 14 amino acids. Germline V gene lookup returns CDR1 LGHNT and CDR2 FRNRAP. The CDR3 region has the DNA TGTGCTAGTGGTTTGCCCGGGGTAGGGGAGACCCAGTACTTC. Residues: CASGLPGVGETQYF.

This clone was seen a handful of times. This chain links TRBV9 with TRBJ1-5; TRBD1 might be the D (5 bases). Per the germline V gene, CDR1 is SGDLS and CDR2 is YYNGEE. The CDR3 is 16 amino acids. The V and J ends lost 0 bases and 0 bases respectively, with 10 bases between them. The DNA of the CDR3 is TGTGCCAGCAGCGTAGGTGCAGGGTTTAGCAATCAGCCCCAGCATTTT. This sequence encodes CASSVGAGFSNQPQHF.

This clone came up a few times. The J gene is TRBJ1-5, the V gene TRBV10-3, with 8 bases matching TRBD1. CDR3 length equals 12 residues. V was clipped by 11 bases and J by 6 bases; unmatched bases: 6. Per germline, CDR1 ENHRY and CDR2 SYGVKD. The CDR3 sequence: CAVGQGGQPQHF. The CDR3 nucleotides are TGTGCCGTAGGACAGGGAGGTCAGCCCCAGCATTTT.

The V and J genes are TRBV7-9 and TRBJ2-7, with D perhaps matching TRBD1 or TRBD2 (5 bases each). V lost 4 bases and J 1 base, leaving 17 bases between the germline ends. Germline values: CDR1 SEHNR, CDR2 FQNEAQ (reference sequence). The CDR3 spans 16 residues. CDR3 amino acids: CASSSRGRAGSYEQYF. As DNA, the CDR3 is TGTGCCAGCAGCTCCCGGGGCAGGGCGGGTTCCTACGAGCAGTACTTC.